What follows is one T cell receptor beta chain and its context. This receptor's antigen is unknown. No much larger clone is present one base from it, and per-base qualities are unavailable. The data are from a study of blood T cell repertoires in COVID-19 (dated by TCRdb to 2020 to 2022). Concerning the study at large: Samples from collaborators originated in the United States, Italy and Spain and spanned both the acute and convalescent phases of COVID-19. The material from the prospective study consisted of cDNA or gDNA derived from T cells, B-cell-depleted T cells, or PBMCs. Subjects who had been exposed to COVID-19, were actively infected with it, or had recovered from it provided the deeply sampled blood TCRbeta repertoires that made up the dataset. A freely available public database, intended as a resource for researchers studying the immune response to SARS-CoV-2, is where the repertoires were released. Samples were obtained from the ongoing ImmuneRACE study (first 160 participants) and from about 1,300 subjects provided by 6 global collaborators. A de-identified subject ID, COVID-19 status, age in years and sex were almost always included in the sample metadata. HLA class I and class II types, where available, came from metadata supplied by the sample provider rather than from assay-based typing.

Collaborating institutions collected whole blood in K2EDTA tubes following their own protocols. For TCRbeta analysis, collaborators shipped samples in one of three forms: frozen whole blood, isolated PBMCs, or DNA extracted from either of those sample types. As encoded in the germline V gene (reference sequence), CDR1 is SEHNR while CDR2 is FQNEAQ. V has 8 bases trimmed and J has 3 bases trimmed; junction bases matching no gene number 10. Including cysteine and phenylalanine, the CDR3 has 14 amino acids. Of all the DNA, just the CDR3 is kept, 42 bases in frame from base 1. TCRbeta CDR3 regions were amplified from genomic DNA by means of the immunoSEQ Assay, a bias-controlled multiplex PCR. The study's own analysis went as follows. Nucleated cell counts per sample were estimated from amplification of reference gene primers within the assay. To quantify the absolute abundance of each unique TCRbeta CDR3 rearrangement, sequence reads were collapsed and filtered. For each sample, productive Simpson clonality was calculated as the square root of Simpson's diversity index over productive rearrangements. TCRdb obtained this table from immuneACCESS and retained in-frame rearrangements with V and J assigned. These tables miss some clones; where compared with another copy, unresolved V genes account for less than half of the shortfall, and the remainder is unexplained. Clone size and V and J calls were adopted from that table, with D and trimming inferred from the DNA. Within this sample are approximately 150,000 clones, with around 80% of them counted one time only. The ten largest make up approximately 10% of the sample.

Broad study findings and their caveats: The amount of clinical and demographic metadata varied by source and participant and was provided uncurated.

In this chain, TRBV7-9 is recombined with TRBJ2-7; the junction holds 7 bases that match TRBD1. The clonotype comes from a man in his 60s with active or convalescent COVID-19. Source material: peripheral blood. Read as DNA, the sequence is TGTGCCAGCGAATTCGGGACAGTTAACTACGAGCAGTACTTC. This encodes CASEFGTVNYEQYF.